Sequencing of this T cell receptor beta chain was carried out in a study of OX40 agonist ivuxolimab in advanced cancers. Study findings and constraints: Patients who responded partially at 0.1-3.0 mg/kg showed clonal expansion ranking among the lowest.

Only in-frame clones appear in the TCRdb table, and some are missing; sequencing was by immunoSEQ multiplex PCR. The sample consists of roughly 25,000 clones, over 75% of them appearing once. Patients were ineligible given autoimmune disease history or systemic immunosuppression. With respect to this clone: Its target is not known.

The clonotype was recovered from an adult with an advanced solid tumor such as melanoma, head and neck, liver or kidney cancer. This sample comprised CD4+ or CD8+ T cells sorted from blood, obtained in a trial of the OX40 agonist ivuxolimab.

CDR3 protein: CASSLKSSYEQYF. The CDR3, as DNA: TGTGCCAGCAGTTTAAAAAGCTCCTACGAGCAGTACTTC. V is TRBV27 and J is TRBJ2-7; D remains ambiguous. The CDR3 is 13 amino acids. V lost 2 bases to trimming and J lost 0 bases, with 5 bases between them. The germline gives CDR1 MNHEY, CDR2 SMNVEV (reference sequence).